The clone carrying this T cell receptor beta chain has just a few counts. Its antigen is not identified. Each CDR3 protein gets one entry after TCRdb re-called the reads with MiXCR. The table includes about 180,000 distinct CDR3 sequences, 17% detected once. The data were obtained in a study of T cell repertoires in cytomegalovirus infection. Study results and caveats: Dominating the ex vivo response were HLA-C-restricted CMV-specific TCR beta clonotypes.

The sample taken for sequencing was CD8+ T cells from PBMCs. This clonotype originated in a human donor in good health (CMV status not recorded). Some clones in this sample may be carry-over from other donors' samples.

The CDR3 DNA reads as TGTGCCAGCAGTTACGAGACAGGGAGTCCTGGCTACACCTTC. Translation gives CASSYETGSPGYTF. The J gene is TRBJ1-2, the V gene TRBV6-5, with 7 bases matching TRBD1. CDR1 and CDR2 (germline): MNHEY, SVGAGI. Trimming cost V 2 bases and J 7 bases; bases outside gene matches: 7. The CDR3 spans 14 residues.